Listed here are 28 T cell receptor beta chains from one sample, sequenced in a study of shared clonotypes between healthy human individuals. Sequenced by immunoSEQ multiplex PCR; TCRdb stores in-frame clones only, minus some. The sample yields over a million clones, roughly 96% seen once. Sequencing was carried out using naive CD4+ T cells sorted from blood. Subset denoted: CD45RA+ positively selected. These receptors came from a man younger than 40 in good health.

V usage is TRBV5-1 and J usage is TRBJ2-3, with D tentatively TRBD2 (5 bases). This CDR3 has 13 amino acids. V was cut by 7 bases and J by 2 bases, with 11 bases left in between. CDR1 and CDR2 (germline): SGHRS, YFSETQ. The CDR3 coding sequence is TGCGCCAGCGGGAGCGGTTCCACAGATACGCAGTATTTT. Protein product: CASGSGSTDTQYF. The full variable domain, in which reference TRBV5-1 and TRBJ2-3 provide the parts outside the CDR3, is KAGVTQTPRYLIKTRGQQVTLSCSPISGHRSVSWYQQTPGQGLQFLFEYFSETQRNKGNFPGRFSGRQFSNSRSEMNVSTLELGDSALYLCASGSGSTDTQYFGPGTRLTVL.

Remarks on this clone: Germline is not matched at one junction end, which may reflect a read error. The J gene is TRBJ2-5, the V gene TRBV11-2, with 8 positions matching TRBD1. Looked up from germline, CDR1 is SGHAT and CDR2 is FQNNGV. This CDR3 has 14 amino acids. CDR3 DNA sequence: TGTGTCAGCAGCCCTGGACAGGGCCAAGAGACCCAGTACTTC. This translates into CVSSPGQGQETQYF. The complete variable domain, with remaining parts taken from reference TRBV11-2 and TRBJ2-5, reads EAGVAQSPRYKIIEKRQSVAFWCNPISGHATLYWYQQILGQGPKLLIQFQNNGVVDDSQLPKDRFSAERLKGVDSTLKIQPAKLEDSAVYLCVSSPGQGQETQYFGPGTRLLVL.

V and J are TRBV27 and TRBJ2-7; no reliable D call. CDR1 MNHEY and CDR2 SMNVEV come from the germline V gene (reference sequence). With 5 bases removed from V and 2 bases from J, the gap between germline ends came to 10 bases. The CDR3 has 13 residues. CDR3 nucleotide sequence: TGTGCCAGCAGTCCGCTGACCACCTACGAGCAGTACTTC. It encodes CASSPLTTYEQYF.

The rearrangement links TRBV7-8 to TRBJ1-4; tentative D call: TRBD1 (5 bases). Germline V gives CDR1 SGHVS, CDR2 FQNEAQ. V lost 5 bases and J 6 bases, leaving 19 bases between the germline ends. The CDR3 is made up of 16 amino acids. The CDR3 DNA is TGTGCCAGCAGCCTAGTTCCTAGGGGAAGTTATGAAAAACTGTTTTTT. Its translation is CASSLVPRGSYEKLFF.

The chain combines TRBV5-1 with TRBJ2-1, with a possible D match to TRBD2 (6 bases). V was trimmed by 4 bases and J by 9 bases, leaving 17 bases between them. CDR3 length: 14 amino acids. Per the germline V gene, CDR1 is SGHRS and CDR2 is YFSETQ. The CDR3 nucleotides are TGCGCCAGCAGCCCAGGGCGGGGTAAGGGTGAGCAGTTCTTC. It is translated as CASSPGRGKGEQFF. Full variable domain (missing parts from reference TRBV5-1 and TRBJ2-1): KAGVTQTPRYLIKTRGQQVTLSCSPISGHRSVSWYQQTPGQGLQFLFEYFSETQRNKGNFPGRFSGRQFSNSRSEMNVSTLELGDSALYLCASSPGRGKGEQFFGPGTRLTVL.

The genes are TRBV7-2 and TRBJ2-2, with 12 bases fitting TRBD2. Per the germline V gene, CDR1 is SGHTA and CDR2 is FQGNSA. J was trimmed by 6 bases and V by 3 bases; bases with no gene match: 2. CDR3 size: 15 residues. The DNA for the CDR3 is TGTGCCAGCAGCTTGTCTAGCGGGAGGGCCGGGGAGCTGTTTTTT. This codes for CASSLSSGRAGELFF.

This chain links TRBV21-1 with TRBJ2-3; TRBD2, the D gene given by the table, was not confirmed from the DNA. TRBV21-1 is listed as a pseudogene. The CDR3 totals 17 residues. The CDR3 spells CASSKVSRERCTDTQYF. The CDR3 DNA sequence: TGTGCCAGCAGCAAAGTAAGCCGGGAGAGATGCACAGATACGCAGTATTTT.

The chain combines TRBV5-4 with TRBJ1-2; D call uncertain. The CDR3 spans 15 residues. Trimming cost V 0 bases and J 3 bases, with 12 bases left between them. The V gene's germline CDR1 is SGHNT and CDR2 YYREEE (reference sequence). DNA for the CDR3: TGTGCCAGCAGCTTGGTGGAGCCTTCCGACTATGGCTACACCTTC. It translates to CASSLVEPSDYGYTF.

This chain links TRBV28 with TRBJ2-7; 12 bases are shared with TRBD2. This CDR3 is 17 amino acids long. Per the germline V gene, CDR1 is MDHEN and CDR2 is SYDVKM. The V and J ends lost 2 bases and 4 bases, in that order; junction bases with no gene match: 9. The CDR3 DNA sequence: TGTGCCAGCAGTTTACCAAGGACTAGCGGGATTGCTTACGAGCAGTACTTC. It yields the protein CASSLPRTSGIAYEQYF.

The chain carries TRBV5-4 and TRBJ2-7; 8 bases map to TRBD1. The CDR3 runs to 14 residues. The J segment lost 5 bases and the V segment lost 4 bases, leaving 8 bases of the junction unmatched. CDR1 is SGHNT, CDR2 YYREEE, per germline (reference sequence). CDR3 nucleotide sequence: TGTGCCAGCAGCCTGGGACAGGTGCAGGACGAGCAGTACTTC. This encodes CASSLGQVQDEQYF. Combining the CDR3 with reference TRBV5-4 and TRBJ2-7 gives the whole variable domain ETGVTQSPTHLIKTRGQQVTLRCSSQSGHNTVSWYQQALGQGPQFIFQYYREEENGRGNFPPRFSGLQFPNYSSELNVNALELDDSALYLCASSLGQVQDEQYFGPGTRLTVT.

The chain uses TRBV18 and TRBJ2-7; TRBD2 agrees at 10 bases. V shed 2 bases, J shed 5 bases, and the junction held 15 bases outside the gene matches. The CDR3 is 18 amino acids. Germline V gene sequence: CDR1 KGHSH, CDR2 LQKENI. The CDR3 nucleotides read TGTGCCAGCTCACCATTCCATGGGCTAGCGGGAGTGTTAGACGAGCAGTACTTC. This sequence encodes CASSPFHGLAGVLDEQYF.

CDR3 in DNA: TGTGCCAGCAGCGTAGTTACTAGCGGGAGCGTGAACACCGGGGAGCTGTTTTTT. Amino acid sequence: CASSVVTSGSVNTGELFF. V usage is TRBV9 and J usage is TRBJ2-2; 11 positions match TRBD2. Germline CDR1 and CDR2: SGDLS and YYNGEE. Unmatched junction bases numbered 5, after V lost 0 bases and J lost 1 base. The CDR3 is made up of 18 amino acids.

The V call is TRBV5-1, the J call TRBJ1-5; TRBD1 aligns across 8 bases. This CDR3 is built from 15 residues. CDR1 is SGHRS, CDR2 YFSETQ, per germline. The trim removed 4 bases at V and 5 bases at J, leaving 8 bases unmatched. The CDR3 nucleotides read TGCGCCAGCAGCGTTAACGGACAGGGCTATCAGCCCCAGCATTTT. Its protein is CASSVNGQGYQPQHF.

The chain has TRBV2 and TRBJ2-5, with D uncertain. The germline V gene encodes CDR1 SNHLY and CDR2 FYNNEI. CDR3 length: 11 amino acids. Trimming stripped 7 bases from V and 5 bases from J, with 8 bases between. The CDR3 coding sequence is TGTGCCAGCACCCGGAGTGAGACCCAGTACTTC. Protein sequence: CASTRSETQYF.

This clone has just one count. The rearrangement joins TRBV5-5 to TRBJ1-5; D unresolved. Germline CDR1 is SGHKS and CDR2 is YYEKEE (reference sequence). This CDR3 has 14 residues. The germline V and J ends were trimmed by 3 bases and 4 bases, with 11 bases remaining between them. This CDR3 reads CASSSRVGNQPQHF. CDR3 coding DNA: TGTGCCAGCAGCTCCCGGGTGGGTAATCAGCCCCAGCATTTT. Filled out from reference TRBV5-5 and TRBJ1-5, the complete variable domain reads DAGVTQSPTHLIKTRGQQVTLRCSPISGHKSVSWYQQVLGQGPQFIFQYYEKEERGRGNFPDRFSARQFPNYSSELNVNALLLGDSALYLCASSSRVGNQPQHFGDGTRLSIL.

The V and J genes are TRBV5-4 and TRBJ2-4; 10 positions agree with TRBD2. J lost 5 bases, V lost 1 base, and 9 bases had no gene match. There are 17 residues in the CDR3. Germline V CDR1 and CDR2: SGHNT, YYREEE (reference sequence). CDR3 protein: CASSLLTLGTSENIQYF. CDR3 nucleotide sequence: TGTGCCAGCAGCTTGCTAACCCTCGGGACTAGCGAAAACATTCAGTACTTC. Supplemented by reference TRBV5-4 and TRBJ2-4, the full variable domain reads ETGVTQSPTHLIKTRGQQVTLRCSSQSGHNTVSWYQQALGQGPQFIFQYYREEENGRGNFPPRFSGLQFPNYSSELNVNALELDDSALYLCASSLLTLGTSENIQYFGAGTRLSVL.

The V gene is TRBV5-1, the J gene TRBJ2-7; D possibly corresponds to TRBD1 (6 bases). CDR1 is SGHRS and CDR2 is YFSETQ in the germline V gene. This CDR3 has 15 amino acids. Trimming shortened V by 0 bases and J by 5 bases, and 15 bases separated the two germline ends. The CDR3 reads CASSLGIGRDNEQYF. The CDR3, as DNA: TGCGCCAGCAGCTTGGGGATAGGCAGGGACAACGAGCAGTACTTC.

The chain recombines TRBV6-1 with TRBJ1-5; D remains ambiguous. Germline V gene data show CDR1 as MNHNS and CDR2 as SASEGT. V was shortened by 4 bases and J by 5 bases, with 9 bases between the two germline ends. The CDR3 spans 13 residues. The CDR3 DNA follows: TGTGCCAGCAGTGTCAGGCCAGATCAGCCCCAGCATTTT. Protein: CASSVRPDQPQHF.

The chain is built from TRBV11-3 and TRBJ2-1; 9 bases are a match to TRBD2. There are 15 residues in the CDR3. Trimming took 4 bases from V and 3 from J; bases not matched to a gene: 4. In germline, CDR1 is SGHNT, CDR2 YENEEA. CDR3: CASSYLAGVYNEQFF. CDR3 DNA sequence: TGTGCCAGCAGCTACTTAGCGGGGGTCTACAATGAGCAGTTCTTC.

The chain joins TRBV6-5 to TRBJ2-1, with 7 nucleotides matching TRBD2. The CDR3 is made up of 16 amino acids. V shed 3 bases, J shed 4 bases, and the junction held 9 bases outside the gene matches. Germline CDR1 reads MNHEY; CDR2 reads SVGAGI. CDR3 nucleotide sequence: TGTGCCAGCAGTTATCGTCCGGGACTAAAATACAATGAGCAGTTCTTC. Its protein product is CASSYRPGLKYNEQFF.

CDR3: CASTPGGRYEQYF. The CDR3 DNA reads as TGTGCCAGCACCCCGGGGGGGCGGTACGAGCAGTACTTC. The chain recombines TRBV25-1 with TRBJ2-7; 8 bases fit TRBD2. V lost 7 bases to trimming and J lost 4 bases; unmatched junction nucleotides: 6. CDR1 is MGHDK, CDR2 SYGVNS, per germline. The CDR3 totals 13 residues.

This chain's CDR3 is CASSLAEWDRGTYEQYF. The CDR3 DNA reads as TGTGCCAGCAGCTTGGCCGAGTGGGACCGCGGTACCTACGAGCAGTACTTC. The genes are TRBV5-6 and TRBJ2-7, with D perhaps TRBD1 or TRBD2 (5 bases each). V lost 0 bases and J 2 bases, leaving 18 bases between the germline ends. The CDR3 covers 17 residues. In germline, CDR1 is SGHDT, CDR2 YYEEEE.

The rearrangement joins TRBV7-3 to TRBJ2-1, with TRBD2 matching 10 bases. The germline CDR1 and CDR2 sequences are SGHTA and FQGTGA. V shed 2 bases, J shed 4 bases, and the junction held 2 bases outside the gene matches. CDR3 length: 15 amino acids. In nucleotides, the CDR3 is TGTGCCAGCAGCTTACAAGCGGGAGGGTACAATGAGCAGTTCTTC. This gives the protein CASSLQAGGYNEQFF.

The chain has TRBV29-1 and TRBJ1-1, with D unresolved. Trimming pared 7 bases from V and 0 bases from J, leaving 9 bases between. Germline CDR1 SQVTM, CDR2 ANQGSEA. The CDR3 length is 12 residues. The chain's CDR3 is CSARPVNTEAFF. The CDR3 DNA is TGCAGCGCCCGACCCGTGAACACTGAAGCTTTCTTT.

The rearrangement joins TRBV19 to TRBJ1-4; D not certain. Per the germline V gene, CDR1 is LNHDA and CDR2 is SQIVND (reference sequence). Deletions cut 5 bases from V and 0 bases from J, with 16 bases between. The CDR3 is 17 amino acids. The CDR3 is CASSPRLGRATNEKLFF. CDR3 bases: TGTGCCAGTAGTCCCCGGCTTGGGCGGGCAACTAATGAAAAACTGTTTTTT.

The chain is built from TRBV5-1 and TRBJ1-1, with D uncertain. Germline V gene data show CDR1 as SGHRS and CDR2 as YFSETQ. There are 15 residues in the CDR3. Between the trimmed V and J ends, which lost 4 bases and 0 bases, there was a span of 13 bases. CDR3 nucleotides: TGCGCCAGCAGCGAACCGGGTCCCATGAACACTGAAGCTTTCTTT. It encodes CASSEPGPMNTEAFF. The variable domain in full, completed from reference TRBV5-1 and TRBJ1-1, reads KAGVTQTPRYLIKTRGQQVTLSCSPISGHRSVSWYQQTPGQGLQFLFEYFSETQRNKGNFPGRFSGRQFSNSRSEMNVSTLELGDSALYLCASSEPGPMNTEAFFGQGTRLTVV.

The rearrangement links TRBV19 to TRBJ1-5; TRBD1 might be the D (5 bases). CDR1 and CDR2 from the germline V gene are LNHDA and SQIVND (reference sequence). The CDR3 covers 16 residues. Trimming stripped 6 bases from V and 1 base from J, with 16 bases between. CDR3 bases: TGTGCCAGTAGACCCCCGGGGGGGGTGAGCAATCAGCCCCAGCATTTT. This translates into CASRPPGGVSNQPQHF.

The chain combines TRBV19 with TRBJ1-2; TRBD1 might be the D (5 bases). The germline V gene has CDR1 LNHDA and CDR2 SQIVND (reference sequence). V was cut by 5 bases and J by 4 bases, with 20 bases left in between. The CDR3 is made up of 16 amino acids. This CDR3 is CASSPPDNSLAYGYTF. CDR3 coding DNA: TGTGCCAGTAGTCCCCCGGACAACTCCTTAGCCTATGGCTACACCTTC.